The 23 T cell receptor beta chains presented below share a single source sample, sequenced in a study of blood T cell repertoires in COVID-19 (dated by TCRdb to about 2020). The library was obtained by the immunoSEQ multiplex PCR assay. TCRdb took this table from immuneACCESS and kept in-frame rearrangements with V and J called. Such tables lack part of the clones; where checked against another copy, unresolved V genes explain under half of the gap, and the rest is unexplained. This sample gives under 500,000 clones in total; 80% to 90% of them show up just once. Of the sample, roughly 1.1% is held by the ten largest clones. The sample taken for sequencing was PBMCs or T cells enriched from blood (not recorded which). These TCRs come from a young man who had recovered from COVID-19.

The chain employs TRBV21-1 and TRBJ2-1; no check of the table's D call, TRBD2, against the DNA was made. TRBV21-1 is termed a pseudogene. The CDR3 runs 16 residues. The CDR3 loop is CASSKELSGSINEQFF. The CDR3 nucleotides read TGTGCCAGCAGCAAAGAGCTCAGCGGGAGCATCAATGAGCAGTTCTTC.

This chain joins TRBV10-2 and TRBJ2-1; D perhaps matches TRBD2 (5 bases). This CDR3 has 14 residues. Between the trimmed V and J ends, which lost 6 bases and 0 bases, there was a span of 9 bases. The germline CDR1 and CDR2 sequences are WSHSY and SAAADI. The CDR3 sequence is CASRYGSSYNEQFF. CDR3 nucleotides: TGCGCCAGCAGATATGGGAGCTCCTACAATGAGCAGTTCTTC.

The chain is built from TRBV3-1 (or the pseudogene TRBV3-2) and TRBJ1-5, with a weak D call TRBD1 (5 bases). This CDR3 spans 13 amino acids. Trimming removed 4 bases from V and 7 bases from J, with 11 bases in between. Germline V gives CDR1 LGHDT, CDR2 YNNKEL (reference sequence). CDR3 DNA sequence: TGTGCCAGCAGCCTGAGTAGACAGCAGCCCCAGCATTTT. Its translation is CASSLSRQQPQHF.

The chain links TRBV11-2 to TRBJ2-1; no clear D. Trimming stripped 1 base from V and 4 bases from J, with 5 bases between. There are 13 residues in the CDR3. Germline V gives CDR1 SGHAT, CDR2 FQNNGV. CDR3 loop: CASSLGQYNEQFF. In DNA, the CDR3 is TGTGCCAGCAGCTTAGGCCAGTACAATGAGCAGTTCTTC. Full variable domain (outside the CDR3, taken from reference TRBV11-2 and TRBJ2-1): EAGVAQSPRYKIIEKRQSVAFWCNPISGHATLYWYQQILGQGPKLLIQFQNNGVVDDSQLPKDRFSAERLKGVDSTLKIQPAKLEDSAVYLCASSLGQYNEQFFGPGTRLTVL.

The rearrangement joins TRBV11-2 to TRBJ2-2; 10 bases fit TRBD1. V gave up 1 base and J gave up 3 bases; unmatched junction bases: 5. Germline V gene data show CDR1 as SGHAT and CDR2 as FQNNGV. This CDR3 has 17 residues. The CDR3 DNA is TGTGCCAGCAGCTTAGTATATGGGACAGGGGACACCGGGGAGCTGTTTTTT. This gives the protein CASSLVYGTGDTGELFF.

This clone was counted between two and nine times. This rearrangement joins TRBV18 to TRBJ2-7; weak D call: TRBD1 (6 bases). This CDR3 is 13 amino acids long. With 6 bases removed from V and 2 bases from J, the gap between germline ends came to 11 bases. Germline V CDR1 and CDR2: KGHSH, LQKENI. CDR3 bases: TGTGCCAGCTCGACAGGACCTACCTACGAGCAGTACTTC. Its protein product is CASSTGPTYEQYF.

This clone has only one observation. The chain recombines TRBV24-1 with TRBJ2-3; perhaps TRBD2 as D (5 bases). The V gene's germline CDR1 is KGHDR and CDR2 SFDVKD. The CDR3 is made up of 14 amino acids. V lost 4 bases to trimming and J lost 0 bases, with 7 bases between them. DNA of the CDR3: TGTGCCACCAGTGAGACGGGAAGCACAGATACGCAGTATTTT. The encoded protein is CATSETGSTDTQYF.

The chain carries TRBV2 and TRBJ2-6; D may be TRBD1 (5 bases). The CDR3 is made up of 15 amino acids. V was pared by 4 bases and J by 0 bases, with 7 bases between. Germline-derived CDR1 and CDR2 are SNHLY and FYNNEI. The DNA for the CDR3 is TGTGCCAGCAGTGGGGGCTCCTCTGGGGCCAACGTCCTGACTTTC. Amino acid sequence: CASSGGSSGANVLTF.

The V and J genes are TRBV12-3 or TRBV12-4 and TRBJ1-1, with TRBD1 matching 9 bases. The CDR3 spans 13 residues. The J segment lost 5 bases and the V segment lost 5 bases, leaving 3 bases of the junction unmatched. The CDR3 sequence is CASSRTGVTEAFF. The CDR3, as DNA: TGTGCCAGCAGTAGGACAGGGGTGACTGAAGCTTTCTTT.

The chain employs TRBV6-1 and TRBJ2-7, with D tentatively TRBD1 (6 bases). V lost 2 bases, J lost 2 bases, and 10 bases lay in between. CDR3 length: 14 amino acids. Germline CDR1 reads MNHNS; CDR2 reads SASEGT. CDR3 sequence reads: CASSETRGTYEQYF. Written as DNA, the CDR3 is TGTGCCAGCAGTGAAACCAGGGGAACCTACGAGCAGTACTTC.

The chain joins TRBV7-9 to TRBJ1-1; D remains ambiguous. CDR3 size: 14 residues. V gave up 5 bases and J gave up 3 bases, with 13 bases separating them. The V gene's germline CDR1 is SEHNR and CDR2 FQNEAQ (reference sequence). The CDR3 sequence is CASSQSIQDTEAFF. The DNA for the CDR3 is TGTGCCAGCAGCCAATCGATCCAGGACACTGAAGCTTTCTTT.

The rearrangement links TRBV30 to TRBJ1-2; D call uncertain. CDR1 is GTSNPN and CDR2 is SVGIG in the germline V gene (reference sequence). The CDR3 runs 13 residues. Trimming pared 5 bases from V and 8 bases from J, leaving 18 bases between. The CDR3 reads CAWLLTPSSGYTF. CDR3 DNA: TGTGCCTGGTTATTGACCCCTAGCTCGGGCTACACCTTC. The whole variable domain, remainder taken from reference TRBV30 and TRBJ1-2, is SQTIHQWPATLVQPVGSPLSLECTVEGTSNPNLYWYRQAAGRGLQLLFYSVGIGQISSEVPQNLSASRPQDRQFILSSKKLLLSDSGFYLCAWLLTPSSGYTFGSGTRLTVV.

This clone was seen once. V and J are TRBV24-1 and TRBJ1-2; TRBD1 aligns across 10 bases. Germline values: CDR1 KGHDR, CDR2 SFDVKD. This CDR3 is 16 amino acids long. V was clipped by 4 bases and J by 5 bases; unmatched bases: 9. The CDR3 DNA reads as TGTGCCACCAGTGAGCCCGGGACAGGGGATGGGTATGGCTACACCTTC. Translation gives CATSEPGTGDGYGYTF.

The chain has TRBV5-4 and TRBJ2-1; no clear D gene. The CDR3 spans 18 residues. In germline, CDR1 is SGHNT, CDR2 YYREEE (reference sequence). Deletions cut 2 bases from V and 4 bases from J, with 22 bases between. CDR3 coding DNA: TGTGCCAGCAGCTTCCTCTCCTCCCCGGGTGACGGATACAATGAGCAGTTCTTC. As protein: CASSFLSSPGDGYNEQFF.

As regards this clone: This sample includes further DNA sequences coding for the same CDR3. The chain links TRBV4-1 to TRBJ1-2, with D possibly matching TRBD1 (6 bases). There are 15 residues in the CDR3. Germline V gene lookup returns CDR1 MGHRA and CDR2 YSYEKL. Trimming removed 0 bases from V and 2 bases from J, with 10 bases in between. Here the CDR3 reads CASSQDRGSNYGYTF. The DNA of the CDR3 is TGCGCCAGCAGCCAAGATAGGGGGAGCAACTATGGCTACACCTTC.

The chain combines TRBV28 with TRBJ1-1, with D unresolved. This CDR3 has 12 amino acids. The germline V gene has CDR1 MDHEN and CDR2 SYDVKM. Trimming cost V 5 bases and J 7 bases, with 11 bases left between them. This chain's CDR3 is CASSDGLIEAFF. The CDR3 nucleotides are TGTGCCAGCAGTGATGGACTGATTGAAGCTTTCTTT. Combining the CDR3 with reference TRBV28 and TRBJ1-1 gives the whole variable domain DVKVTQSSRYLVKRTGEKVFLECVQDMDHENMFWYRQDPGLGLRLIYFSYDVKMKEKGDIPEGYSVSREKKERFSLILESASTNQTSMYLCASSDGLIEAFFGQGTRLTVV.

This chain's CDR3 is CASSTSGGSTDTQYF. The DNA for the CDR3 is TGTGCCAGCAGCACGTCGGGGGGGAGCACAGATACGCAGTATTTT. The rearrangement links TRBV7-7 to TRBJ2-3; 8 nucleotides line up with TRBD2. J was trimmed by 0 bases and V by 5 bases; bases with no gene match: 4. This CDR3 is 15 amino acids long. Germline V gives CDR1 SSHAT, CDR2 FNYEAQ (reference sequence).

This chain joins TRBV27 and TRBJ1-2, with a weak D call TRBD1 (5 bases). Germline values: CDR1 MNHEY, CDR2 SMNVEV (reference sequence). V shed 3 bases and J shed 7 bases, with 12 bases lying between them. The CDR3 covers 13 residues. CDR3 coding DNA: TGTGCCAGCAGTTTGGCTGGGACTAGTGGCTACACCTTC. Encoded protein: CASSLAGTSGYTF.

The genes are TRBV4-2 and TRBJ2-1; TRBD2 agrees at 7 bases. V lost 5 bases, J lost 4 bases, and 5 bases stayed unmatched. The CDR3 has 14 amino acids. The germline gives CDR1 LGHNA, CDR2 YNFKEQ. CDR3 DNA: TGTGCCAGCAGCGGCCGGGACTATTACAATGAGCAGTTCTTC. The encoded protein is CASSGRDYYNEQFF.

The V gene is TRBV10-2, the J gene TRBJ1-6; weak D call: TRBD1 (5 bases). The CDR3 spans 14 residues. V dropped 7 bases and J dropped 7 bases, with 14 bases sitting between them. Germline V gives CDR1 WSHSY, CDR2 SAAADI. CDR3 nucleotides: TGCGCCAGCACCGACGGGGGGTCGAATTCACCCCTCCACTTT. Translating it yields CASTDGGSNSPLHF.

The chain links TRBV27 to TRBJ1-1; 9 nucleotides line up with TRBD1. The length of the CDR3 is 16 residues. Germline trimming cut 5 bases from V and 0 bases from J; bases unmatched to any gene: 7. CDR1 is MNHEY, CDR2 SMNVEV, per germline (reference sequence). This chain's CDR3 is CASSLGTGYLNTEAFF. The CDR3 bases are TGTGCCAGCAGTCTTGGGACAGGGTACTTGAACACTGAAGCTTTCTTT.

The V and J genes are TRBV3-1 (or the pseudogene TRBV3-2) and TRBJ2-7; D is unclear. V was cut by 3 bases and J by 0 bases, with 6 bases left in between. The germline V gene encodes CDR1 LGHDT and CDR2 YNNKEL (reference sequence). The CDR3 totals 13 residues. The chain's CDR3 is CASSHDNSYEQYF. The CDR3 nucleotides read TGTGCCAGCAGCCATGACAACTCCTACGAGCAGTACTTC.

The DNA for the CDR3 is TGTGCCAGCAGCCTGGGATGGGGCAACTACGAGCAGTACTTC. Amino acids: CASSLGWGNYEQYF. This sequence joins TRBV5-8 and TRBJ2-7; D perhaps matches TRBD1 (5 bases). V was pared by 4 bases and J by 3 bases, with 14 bases between. CDR1 is SGHTS and CDR2 is YDEGEE in the germline V gene. CDR3 length: 14 residues.